The rows below give T cell receptor beta chains drawn from one sample of a study of blood T cell repertoires in COVID-19. This table comes from immunoSEQ multiplex PCR, and its TCRdb copy is limited to in-frame clones, with some not included. The sample includes 80,000 to 95,000 clones, around 80% of them seen just once. Sequencing was carried out using peripheral blood. The origin of the receptors is an elderly woman with active or convalescent COVID-19. CDR3s include the opening cysteine and the closing phenylalanine or tryptophan. A D gene is named only where the DNA matches it firmly. Clone sizes are given selectively: once, few, many, or a class where the clone is expanded.

V gene,clone size,J gene,D gene,CDR3 protein,CDR3 DNA
TRBV7-9,.,TRBJ1-3,.,CASSPPARGSGNTIYF,TGTGCCAGCAGCCCCCCTGCGCGCGGCTCTGGAAACACCATATATTTT
TRBV4-1,.,TRBJ1-1,TRBD1,CASSPGQLNTEAFF,TGCGCCAGCAGCCCGGGACAGTTGAACACTGAAGCTTTCTTT
TRBV29-1,.,TRBJ1-4,TRBD1,CSAGQGAFGNEKLFF,TGCAGCGCTGGACAGGGGGCATTCGGTAATGAAAAACTGTTTTTT
TRBV9,.,TRBJ2-3,.,CASSVGLDTQYF,TGTGCCAGCAGCGTAGGTCTGGATACGCAGTATTTT
TRBV28,.,TRBJ2-7,.,CASRDRIPYEQYF,TGTGCCAGCAGAGACAGGATCCCCTACGAGCAGTACTTC
TRBV6-6,.,TRBJ1-5,.,CASNPTNREGNQPQHF,TGTGCCAGCAACCCCACCAACAGGGAGGGGAATCAGCCCCAGCATTTT
TRBV29-1,.,TRBJ2-1,TRBD2,CSVPGLAGGGAYNEQFF,TGCAGCGTTCCGGGACTAGCGGGAGGGGGGGCCTACAATGAGCAGTTCTTC
TRBV5-6,.,TRBJ1-1,.,CASSRPNTEAFF,TGTGCCAGCAGTCGTCCGAACACTGAAGCTTTCTTT
TRBV14,.,TRBJ1-2,TRBD1,CASSLTGTGANGYTF,TGTGCCAGCAGCCTTACCGGGACAGGGGCGAATGGCTACACCTTC
TRBV18,.,TRBJ2-2,TRBD1,CASSPGQGLDTGELFF,TGTGCCAGCTCACCGGGACAGGGGTTGGACACCGGGGAGCTGTTTTTT
TRBV5-6,.,TRBJ2-1,TRBD2,CASSFGPLAVLYNEQFF,TGTGCCAGCAGCTTTGGGCCACTAGCGGTTCTCTACAATGAGCAGTTCTTC
TRBV7-9,.,TRBJ2-1,TRBD1,CASSPRDRVLNEQFF,TGTGCCAGCAGCCCCCGGGACAGGGTTTTGAATGAGCAGTTCTTC
TRBV7-9,once,TRBJ1-5,.,CASSPAGNSNQPQHF,TGTGCCAGCAGCCCTGCAGGGAATAGCAATCAGCCCCAGCATTTT
TRBV6-2/TRBV6-3,few,TRBJ1-6,.,CASRYHQGPSNSPLHF,TGTGCCAGCAGATACCACCAGGGGCCGTCTAATTCACCCCTCCACTTT
TRBV7-2,few,TRBJ2-2,TRBD2,CASSMLAGGPDTGELFF,TGTGCCAGCAGCATGCTAGCGGGGGGGCCCGACACCGGGGAGCTGTTTTTT
TRBV3-1/TRBV3-2,.,TRBJ2-3,TRBD2,CASSQAPGGRGTDTQYF,TGTGCCAGCAGCCAAGCTCCGGGGGGGCGGGGCACAGATACGCAGTATTTT
TRBV5-1,.,TRBJ2-3,.,CASSLDPGVPATDTQYF,TGCGCCAGCAGCTTGGACCCCGGAGTTCCCGCCACAGATACGCAGTATTTT
TRBV20-1,.,TRBJ2-5,.,CSARFGETQYF,TGCAGTGCTAGGTTCGGAGAGACCCAGTACTTC
TRBV29-1,once,TRBJ2-5,TRBD1,CSVGQIEETQYF,TGCAGCGTGGGACAGATAGAAGAGACCCAGTACTTC
TRBV30,.,TRBJ2-3,TRBD2,CAWSPLAGATDTQYF,TGTGCCTGGAGTCCGCTAGCGGGAGCCACAGATACGCAGTATTTT
TRBV4-3,.,TRBJ2-7,.,CASSPNPGMLSYEQYF,TGCGCCAGCAGCCCCAATCCCGGGATGCTCTCCTACGAGCAGTACTTC
TRBV28,.,TRBJ2-7,TRBD2,CASSRTSGAYEQYF,TGTGCCAGCAGTCGGACTAGCGGGGCCTACGAGCAGTACTTC
TRBV30,.,TRBJ1-6,.,CAWSVLPSSYNSPLHF,TGTGCCTGGAGTGTACTACCGAGCTCCTATAATTCACCCCTCCACTTT